Listed below are T cell receptor beta chains from one sample, sequenced in a study of T cells in localized non-small cell lung cancer. The assay was immunoSEQ multiplex PCR, and TCRdb's table has in-frame clones only and misses some. Among roughly 20,000 clones listed, roughly 90% were seen once. The source was peripheral blood, collected before any cancer treatment. Source of these receptors: a male donor older than 55 with stage I squamous cell lung carcinoma. The CDR3 runs from the conserved cysteine through the conserved F or W. Each record gives: D gene, J gene, clone size, V gene, CDR3 protein, CDR3 DNA. A D gene is named only where the DNA matches it firmly. Only some rows state a clone size, as once, few, many or a class for expanded clones.

- | TRBJ2-7 | - | TRBV4-1 | CASSQDLGPYEQYF | TGCGCCAGCAGCCAAGATTTGGGTCCCTACGAGCAGTACTTC
- | TRBJ1-1 | - | TRBV10-3 | CAIRTTDTEAFF | TGTGCCATTCGAACAACGGACACTGAAGCTTTCTTT
- | TRBJ2-7 | - | TRBV29-1 | CSVLSYEQYF | TGCAGCGTCCTTTCCTACGAGCAGTACTTC
TRBD1 | TRBJ2-6 | - | TRBV14 | CASSLLDRGFSGANVLTF | TGTGCCAGCAGCCTCCTGGACAGGGGATTCTCTGGGGCCAACGTCCTGACTTTC
- | TRBJ1-6 | - | TRBV5-6 | CASSMITGPRDSPLHF | TGTGCCAGCAGCATGATAACAGGGCCTAGGGATTCACCCCTCCACTTT
TRBD1 | TRBJ1-2 | - | TRBV25-1 | CASSTGGGYGYTF | TGTGCCAGTTCTACAGGGGGCGGCTATGGCTACACCTTC
- | TRBJ2-7 | - | TRBV6-1 | CASSTWTEVYEQYF | TGTGCCAGCAGTACCTGGACAGAGGTCTACGAGCAGTACTTC
- | TRBJ1-3 | - | TRBV5-1 | CASSQVSGNTIYF | TGCGCCAGCAGCCAAGTATCTGGAAACACCATATATTTT
TRBD1 | TRBJ1-1 | - | TRBV5-6 | CASSFPQGTEAFF | TGTGCCAGCAGCTTTCCACAGGGGACTGAAGCTTTCTTT
- | TRBJ1-3 | - | TRBV6-1 | CASSEAPTVSGNTIYF | TGTGCCAGCAGTGAAGCGCCGACAGTTTCTGGAAACACCATATATTTT
TRBD1 | TRBJ2-3 | - | TRBV30 | CAWSMRTGGVTDTQYF | TGTGCCTGGAGTATGAGGACAGGGGGCGTCACAGATACGCAGTATTTT
- | TRBJ1-1 | - | TRBV14 | CASSQDSIFGFLTEAFF | TGTGCCAGCAGCCAAGATTCGATTTTTGGATTCCTCACTGAAGCTTTCTTT
- | TRBJ1-3 | once | TRBV2 | CASSDRGLRSGNTIYF | TGTGCCAGCAGTGATCGGGGGTTGCGCTCTGGAAACACCATATATTTT
- | TRBJ2-7 | - | TRBV23-1 | CASSQPCGFSDEQYF | TGCGCCAGCAGTCAACCATGCGGGTTTTCGGACGAGCAGTACTTC
TRBD1 | TRBJ1-2 | few | TRBV30 | CACSTGQANYGYTF | TGTGCCTGCTCCACCGGACAGGCAAACTATGGCTACACCTTC
TRBD1 | TRBJ1-5 | - | TRBV5-8 | CASSLGRGPVMSNQPQHF | TGTGCCAGCAGCTTGGGAAGGGGGCCCGTCATGAGCAATCAGCCCCAGCATTTT
- | TRBJ1-3 | - | TRBV28 | CASSLYGAGNTIYF | TGTGCCAGCAGTTTATACGGGGCTGGAAACACCATATATTTT
TRBD1 | TRBJ1-3 | - | TRBV7-8 | CASSRTGGGNTIYF | TGTGCCAGCAGCCGGACAGGGGGGGGAAACACCATATATTTT
- | TRBJ1-5 | - | TRBV11-2 | CASSLDSNQPQHF | TGTGCCAGCAGCTTAGACAGCAATCAGCCCCAGCATTTT
- | TRBJ1-2 | - | TRBV27 | CASSFVGDYGYTF | TGTGCCAGCAGTTTTGTAGGGGACTATGGCTACACCTTC
- | TRBJ2-7 | - | TRBV2 | CASRATPASYEQYF | TGTGCCAGCAGAGCGACGCCGGCGTCCTACGAGCAGTACTTC
- | TRBJ1-3 | - | TRBV2 | CASSLQASGNTIYF | TGTGCCAGCAGCCTACAAGCTTCTGGAAACACCATATATTTT
- | TRBJ2-1 | - | TRBV11-2 | CASSFPSWRRSNEQFF | TGTGCCAGCAGCTTCCCCTCCTGGCGTCGGTCCAATGAGCAGTTCTTC
TRBD1 | TRBJ1-1 | - | TRBV5-1 | CASRGQGEAFF | TGCGCCAGCAGAGGACAGGGTGAAGCTTTCTTT
TRBD1 | TRBJ2-5 | - | TRBV19 | CASSPGTAYQETQYF | TGTGCCAGTAGTCCCGGGACAGCGTACCAAGAGACCCAGTACTTC
- | TRBJ1-2 | - | TRBV30 | CAWSLQRGSGYGYTF | TGTGCCTGGAGTCTCCAAAGGGGCTCTGGCTATGGCTACACCTTC
- | TRBJ1-5 | - | TRBV21-1 | CAKRDRDQPQHF | TGTGCCAAACGGGACCGTGATCAGCCCCAGCATTTT
- | TRBJ2-7 | - | TRBV7-3 | CASSPSNDYEQYF | TGTGCCAGCAGCCCATCGAACGACTACGAGCAGTACTTC
- | TRBJ1-1 | - | TRBV25-1 | CASSESRGMNTEAFF | TGTGCCAGCAGTGAATCCCGGGGAATGAACACTGAAGCTTTCTTT
- | TRBJ1-4 | - | TRBV7-9 | CASSPGRGSEKLFF | TGTGCCAGCAGCCCCGGGAGGGGGTCTGAAAAACTGTTTTTT
TRBD1 | TRBJ1-2 | once | TRBV19 | CASSIGQGSDGYTF | TGTGCCAGTAGTATCGGACAGGGGAGCGATGGCTACACCTTC
- | TRBJ2-7 | - | TRBV5-6 | CASSPRPNRSYEQYF | TGTGCCAGCAGCCCAAGACCCAACCGCTCCTACGAGCAGTACTTC
- | TRBJ2-5 | - | TRBV6-5 | CASGVLGRRTQYF | TGTGCCAGCGGCGTTTTAGGGAGGAGGACCCAGTACTTC
- | TRBJ1-1 | - | TRBV30 | CAWSGRAPNTEAFF | TGTGCCTGGAGTGGTAGGGCCCCGAACACTGAAGCTTTCTTT
- | TRBJ1-6 | - | TRBV30 | CAWFGSVWGSYNSPLHF | TGTGCCTGGTTTGGGTCCGTTTGGGGGTCCTATAATTCACCCCTCCACTTT
TRBD1 | TRBJ1-5 | - | TRBV18 | CASSPRTGSNQPQHF | TGTGCCAGCTCACCGAGGACAGGGTCGAATCAGCCCCAGCATTTT
TRBD1 | TRBJ1-5 | - | TRBV5-6 | CASSINRGQGSHNQPQHF | TGTGCCAGCAGCATCAACAGGGGACAGGGGTCGCACAATCAGCCCCAGCATTTT
- | TRBJ1-1 | - | TRBV5-4 | CASSLGSRGADTEAFF | TGTGCCAGCAGCTTGGGGAGTAGGGGGGCCGACACTGAAGCTTTCTTT
TRBD1 | TRBJ2-2 | - | TRBV4-1 | CASSSDRGRAGELFF | TGCGCCAGCAGCTCAGACAGGGGGCGGGCCGGGGAGCTGTTTTTT
- | TRBJ1-4 | - | TRBV6-5 | CASSYLSRPGEKLFF | TGTGCCAGCAGTTACTTGTCCCGACCCGGGGAAAAACTGTTTTTT
- | TRBJ2-2 | once | TRBV9 | CASSVAGPPGELFF | TGTGCCAGCAGCGTAGCGGGGCCTCCCGGGGAGCTGTTTTTT
- | TRBJ1-2 | - | TRBV6-6 | CASSYRGGNYGYTF | TGTGCCAGCAGTTACAGGGGTGGGAACTATGGCTACACCTTC
- | TRBJ1-2 | - | TRBV10-1 | CASSFSRSGYTF | TGCGCCAGCAGTTTCAGCAGGTCGGGCTACACCTTC
- | TRBJ1-2 | - | TRBV5-4 | CASSLDRTYGYTF | TGTGCCAGCAGCTTGGACAGGACCTATGGCTACACCTTC
TRBD1 | TRBJ1-6 | - | TRBV12-5 | CASGPGGPNSPLHF | TGTGCTAGTGGTCCAGGGGGCCCTAATTCACCCCTCCACTTT
- | TRBJ2-5 | - | TRBV5-5 | CASSFASSKSETQYF | TGTGCCAGCAGCTTCGCTAGCTCCAAATCGGAGACCCAGTACTTC
- | TRBJ1-1 | few | TRBV6-5 | CASSYGGAEAFF | TGTGCCAGCAGTTACGGGGGGGCTGAAGCTTTCTTT
- | TRBJ2-3 | - | TRBV5-6 | CASSFRVGVRGDTQYF | TGTGCCAGCAGCTTCCGGGTTGGGGTCCGCGGAGATACGCAGTATTTT
- | TRBJ1-2 | - | TRBV6-5 | CASSYAGGRASHGYTF | TGTGCCAGCAGTTACGCGGGAGGGAGGGCGTCACATGGCTACACCTTC
- | TRBJ1-2 | - | TRBV6-5 | CASRSGTPYGYTF | TGTGCCAGCAGGTCCGGGACTCCCTATGGCTACACCTTC
- | TRBJ1-1 | - | TRBV19 | CASSISRLNTEAFF | TGTGCCAGTAGTATATCTAGATTGAACACTGAAGCTTTCTTT
TRBD1 | TRBJ2-5 | once | TRBV18 | CASSTPSGQGRETQYF | TGTGCCAGCTCCACACCGTCGGGACAGGGGAGAGAGACCCAGTACTTC
- | TRBJ1-1 | once | TRBV6-5 | CASSYSSGHGSLRAFF | TGTGCCAGCAGTTACTCCTCAGGACATGGTAGTCTTAGAGCTTTCTTT
- | TRBJ2-2 | - | TRBV25-1 | CASSDYQGNTGELFF | TGTGCCAGCAGTGATTATCAGGGTAACACCGGGGAGCTGTTTTTT
- | TRBJ1-2 | - | TRBV5-1 | CASSAQGSDGYTF | TGCGCCAGCAGCGCGCAGGGTTCGGATGGCTACACCTTC
- | TRBJ1-1 | - | TRBV5-6 | CASSLNGDPNTEAFF | TGTGCCAGCAGCTTGAATGGGGACCCGAACACTGAAGCTTTCTTT
- | TRBJ1-2 | few | TRBV30 | CAWSAGLF | TGTGCCTGGAGTGCGGGACTCTTC
- | TRBJ1-2 | - | TRBV6-1 | CASSHPKGSGGITF | TGTGCCAGCAGTCACCCTAAAGGTTCGGGTGGGATCACCTTC